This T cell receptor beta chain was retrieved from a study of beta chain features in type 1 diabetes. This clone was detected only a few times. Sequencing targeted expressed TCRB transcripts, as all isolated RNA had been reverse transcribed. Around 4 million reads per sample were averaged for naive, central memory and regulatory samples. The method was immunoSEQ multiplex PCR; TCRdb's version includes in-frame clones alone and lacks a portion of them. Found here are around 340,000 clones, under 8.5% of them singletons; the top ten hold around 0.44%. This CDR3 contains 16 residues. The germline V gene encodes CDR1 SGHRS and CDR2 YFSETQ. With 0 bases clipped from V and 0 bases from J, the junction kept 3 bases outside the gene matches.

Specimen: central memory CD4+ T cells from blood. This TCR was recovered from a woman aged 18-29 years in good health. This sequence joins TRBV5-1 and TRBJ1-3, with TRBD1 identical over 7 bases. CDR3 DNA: TGCGCCAGCAGCTTGGAGGACAGGAGCTCTGGAAACACCATATATTTT. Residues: CASSLEDRSSGNTIYF.